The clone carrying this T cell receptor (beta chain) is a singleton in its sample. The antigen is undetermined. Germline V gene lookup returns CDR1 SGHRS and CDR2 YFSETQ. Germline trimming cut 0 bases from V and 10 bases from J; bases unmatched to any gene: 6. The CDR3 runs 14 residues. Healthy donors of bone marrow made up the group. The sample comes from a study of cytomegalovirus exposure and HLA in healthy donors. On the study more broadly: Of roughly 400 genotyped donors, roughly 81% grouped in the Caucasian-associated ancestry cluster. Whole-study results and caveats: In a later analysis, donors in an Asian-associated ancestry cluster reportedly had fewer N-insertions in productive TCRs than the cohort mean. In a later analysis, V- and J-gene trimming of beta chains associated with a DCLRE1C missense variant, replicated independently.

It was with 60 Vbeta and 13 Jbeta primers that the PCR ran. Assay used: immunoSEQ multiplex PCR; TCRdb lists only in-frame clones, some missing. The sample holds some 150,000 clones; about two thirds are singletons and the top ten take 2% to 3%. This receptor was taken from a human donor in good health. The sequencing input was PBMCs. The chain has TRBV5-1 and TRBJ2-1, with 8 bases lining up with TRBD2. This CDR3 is CASSLGSGGCEQFF. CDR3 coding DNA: TGCGCCAGCAGCTTGGGCAGCGGGGGCTGCGAGCAGTTCTTC.